These 11 T cell receptor beta chains were sequenced from one sample in a study of T cell responses to AZD1222 COVID-19 vaccine. Sequenced by immunoSEQ multiplex PCR; TCRdb stores in-frame clones only, minus some. The sample consists of some 120,000 clones, over 85% of them appearing once. The sample here was peripheral blood, taken on day 0 of AZD1222 vaccination. These TCRs come from an adult in good health.

The chain combines TRBV11-1 with TRBJ2-1, with 7 bases aligning to TRBD2. CDR1 SGHAT and CDR2 FQDESV come from the germline V gene (reference sequence). The CDR3 runs to 15 residues. V lost 4 bases to trimming and J lost 1 base; unmatched junction nucleotides: 4. The DNA of the CDR3 is TGTGCCAGCAGCTCCCGGACTAGATCCTACAATGAGCAGTTCTTC. This codes for CASSSRTRSYNEQFF.

The rearrangement links TRBV9 to TRBJ1-4; the D is unclear. The length of the CDR3 is 15 residues. V dropped 0 bases and J dropped 0 bases, with 6 bases sitting between them. Germline V gene lookup returns CDR1 SGDLS and CDR2 YYNGEE. The CDR3 here is CASSVGQTTNEKLFF. CDR3 in DNA: TGTGCCAGCAGCGTAGGCCAAACAACTAATGAAAAACTGTTTTTT.

The chain joins TRBV5-1 to TRBJ2-1, with TRBD1 identical over 8 bases. This CDR3 has 13 residues. The trim removed 3 bases at V and 6 bases at J, leaving 2 bases unmatched. Germline CDR1 and CDR2: SGHRS and YFSETQ. CDR3 sequence: CASSSGQGNEQFF. The CDR3 nucleotides read TGCGCCAGCAGCTCCGGACAGGGCAATGAGCAGTTCTTC.

The rearrangement joins TRBV28 to TRBJ1-5; D gene unclear. Deletions cut 2 bases from V and 6 bases from J, with 5 bases between. The CDR3 runs to 12 residues. CDR1 and CDR2 from the germline V gene are MDHEN and SYDVKM. CDR3: CASSLPPQPQHF. The CDR3 DNA is TGTGCCAGCAGTTTACCGCCTCAGCCCCAGCATTTT.

J is TRBJ1-4 and V is TRBV20-1; D is undetermined. The CDR3 is 13 amino acids. The ends were cut back, 3 bases at V and 4 bases at J, with 9 bases in the middle. Germline V gene lookup returns CDR1 DFQATT and CDR2 SNEGSKA (reference sequence). CDR3 in DNA: TGCAGTGCTAGTTTCGCAAATAATGAAAAACTGTTTTTT. Residues: CSASFANNEKLFF.

This chain joins TRBV7-9 and TRBJ1-6, with 10 bases aligning to TRBD1. With 6 bases clipped from V and 7 bases from J, the junction kept 6 bases outside the gene matches. The CDR3 is made up of 15 amino acids. The germline gives CDR1 SEHNR, CDR2 FQNEAQ (reference sequence). The CDR3 loop reads CASSPRTGGNSPLHF. CDR3 bases: TGTGCCAGCAGTCCTCGGACAGGGGGAAATTCACCCCTCCACTTT.

The rearrangement joins TRBV5-4 to TRBJ1-2; the match to TRBD1 covers 8 bases. The ends lost 4 bases at V and 6 bases at J; junction bases unmatched: 8. The CDR3 is 14 residues long. From germline, CDR1 is SGHNT and CDR2 YYREEE (reference sequence). CDR3 protein: CASSLEPTGDGYTF. The CDR3 nucleotides are TGTGCCAGCAGCCTAGAGCCGACAGGGGATGGCTACACCTTC.

This chain connects TRBV19 to TRBJ1-6, with D hard to call. Germline V lookup: CDR1 LNHDA, CDR2 SQIVND (reference sequence). Trimming left V 5 bases short and J 7 bases short, with 9 bases between. The length of the CDR3 is 13 residues. DNA of the CDR3: TGTGCCAGTAGTCTCGAGACCAATTCACCCCTCCACTTT. Its protein product is CASSLETNSPLHF.

The CDR3 is CASSLATWGEAFF. In DNA, the CDR3 is TGTGCCAGCAGTTTAGCGACCTGGGGGGAAGCTTTCTTT. The chain recombines TRBV12-3 or TRBV12-4 with TRBJ1-1; the D gene is possibly TRBD1 (5 bases). V was trimmed by 0 bases and J by 8 bases, leaving 10 bases between them. The CDR3 spans 13 residues.

The gene calls are TRBV28 and TRBJ1-4; the D gene is possibly TRBD1 (5 bases). Trimming stripped 3 bases from V and 7 bases from J, with 9 bases between. Germline loops: CDR1 MDHEN, CDR2 SYDVKM. This CDR3 has 13 residues. The CDR3, as DNA: TGTGCCAGCAGTTTCGGGACTCGTGAAAAACTGTTTTTT. Translating gives CASSFGTREKLFF.

This clone was picked up one time. The gene calls are TRBV28 and TRBJ1-2; D ambiguous. Deletions cut 8 bases from V and 3 bases from J, with 7 bases between. CDR3 length equals 11 residues. CDR1 is MDHEN, CDR2 SYDVKM, per germline. DNA for the CDR3: TGTGCCAGCGTAGGACACTATGGCTACACCTTC. The encoded protein is CASVGHYGYTF.